The 27 T cell receptor beta chains below all came from one sample that was sequenced in a study of shared clonotypes between healthy human individuals. CD8 cells regarded as naive lacked CD45RO, were positively chosen for CCR7, and omitted terminally differentiated effector memory CD45RA+ cells. Assay: immunoSEQ multiplex PCR; the TCRdb copy retains only in-frame clones and omits some. The top ten clones hold under 2% of a sample with about 2.1 million clones, over 85% of them seen once. The material sequenced was naive CD8+ T cells from PBMCs. The receptors derive from a man in his late teens or twenties in good health. Some clones in this sample may be carry-over from other donors' samples.

This clone was observed a few times. The V call is TRBV11-3, the J call TRBJ2-2; D gene unclear. The germline V and J ends were trimmed by 3 bases and 3 bases, with 2 bases remaining between them. This CDR3 contains 12 residues. Germline CDR1 reads SGHNT; CDR2 reads YENEEA. The CDR3 is CASSFHTGELFF. CDR3 nucleotides: TGTGCCAGCAGCTTCCACACCGGGGAGCTGTTTTTT.

The CDR3 protein is CASRSRGSLMDTQYF. The CDR3 region has the DNA TGTGCCAGCAGATCTCGGGGTAGCTTGATGGATACGCAGTATTTT. The chain carries TRBV7-2 and TRBJ2-3; D perhaps matches TRBD2 (5 bases). V lost 6 bases and J 6 bases, leaving 19 bases between the germline ends. Germline CDR1 reads SGHTA; CDR2 reads FQGNSA. The CDR3 contains 15 residues.

The chain employs TRBV7-9 and TRBJ2-5; TRBD2 is a possible D gene (5 bases). The V and J ends lost 1 base and 5 bases respectively, with 8 bases between them. Germline loops: CDR1 SEHNR, CDR2 FQNEAQ (reference sequence). This CDR3 is built from 13 residues. As DNA, the CDR3 is TGTGCCAGCAGCTTAGTAGGGAGCGAGACCCAGTACTTC. Protein sequence: CASSLVGSETQYF.

This clone was found once. The chain joins TRBV21-1 to TRBJ2-5. TRBV21-1 is termed a pseudogene. The CDR3 length is 15 residues. The CDR3 reads CASKHLTLYQETQYF. In nucleotides, the CDR3 is TGTGCCAGTAAACATCTGACCCTGTACCAAGAGACCCAGTACTTC.

As regards this clone: Within the sample, other DNA sequences also encode this same CDR3. The CDR3 sequence is CASSIGTNEQFF. The DNA for the CDR3 is TGTGCCAGTAGTATCGGCACCAATGAGCAGTTCTTC. This chain uses TRBV19 with TRBJ2-1; no clear D gene. Germline CDR1 is LNHDA and CDR2 is SQIVND (reference sequence). V was trimmed by 3 bases and J by 6 bases, leaving 6 bases between them. There are 12 residues in the CDR3.

V usage is TRBV11-2 and J usage is TRBJ2-4; TRBD1 matches at 7 bases. The V and J ends lost 5 bases and 0 bases, in that order; junction bases with no gene match: 16. This CDR3 has 19 amino acids. Germline CDR1 is SGHAT and CDR2 is FQNNGV. CDR3 region: CASSGFRDSVLVAKNIQYF. CDR3 DNA: TGTGCCAGCAGCGGATTCCGGGACAGCGTATTAGTAGCCAAAAACATTCAGTACTTC. The variable domain in full, completed from reference TRBV11-2 and TRBJ2-4, reads EAGVAQSPRYKIIEKRQSVAFWCNPISGHATLYWYQQILGQGPKLLIQFQNNGVVDDSQLPKDRFSAERLKGVDSTLKIQPAKLEDSAVYLCASSGFRDSVLVAKNIQYFGAGTRLSVL.

V and J are TRBV19 and TRBJ1-1; D call uncertain. Trimming removed 3 bases at V and 3 bases at J, with 14 bases between. The length of the CDR3 is 15 residues. CDR1 is LNHDA and CDR2 is SQIVND in the germline V gene (reference sequence). CDR3 region: CASSISRQGYTEAFF. As DNA, the CDR3 is TGTGCCAGTAGTATCTCGAGACAAGGCTACACTGAAGCTTTCTTT. Drawing the rest from reference TRBV19 and TRBJ1-1, the complete variable domain is DGGITQSPKYLFRKEGQNVTLSCEQNLNHDAMYWYRQDPGQGLRLIYYSQIVNDFQKGDIAEGYSVSREKKESFPLTVTSAQKNPTAFYLCASSISRQGYTEAFFGQGTRLTVV.

In DNA form, the CDR3 reads TGTGCCAGCAGTTACCTGGGGGGTTCCAACACTGAAGCTTTCTTT. Amino acid sequence: CASSYLGGSNTEAFF. J is TRBJ1-1 and V is TRBV6-5, with D possibly matching TRBD1 (5 bases). V was pared by 2 bases and J by 2 bases, with 12 bases between. The length of the CDR3 is 15 residues. Germline V gene data show CDR1 as MNHEY and CDR2 as SVGAGI.

This rearrangement joins TRBV6-5 to TRBJ2-7, with D tentatively TRBD1 (5 bases). Germline loops: CDR1 MNHEY, CDR2 SVGAGI. This CDR3 is 13 amino acids long. Trimming shortened V by 8 bases and J by 2 bases, and 13 bases separated the two germline ends. The CDR3 here is CASSQGETYEQYF. The CDR3 nucleotides are TGTGCCAGCTCCCAGGGCGAAACCTACGAGCAGTACTTC.

This clone has a single count. The chain combines TRBV28 with TRBJ1-5; a weak D match, TRBD1 (5 bases). The length of the CDR3 is 14 residues. The ends were cut back, 6 bases at V and 4 bases at J, with 13 bases in the middle. Germline CDR1 and CDR2: MDHEN and SYDVKM. The CDR3 bases are TGTGCCAGCAGCAACCGGGACCGAAATCAGCCCCAGCATTTT. Amino acid sequence: CASSNRDRNQPQHF.

The chain has TRBV4-2 and TRBJ2-7; D gene uncertain. The V gene's germline CDR1 is LGHNA and CDR2 YNFKEQ. CDR3 size: 16 residues. V was pared by 3 bases and J by 3 bases, with 18 bases between. In DNA form, the CDR3 reads TGTGCCAGCAGCCATCCTAGACGGTTAGGGTTCTACGAGCAGTACTTC. This codes for CASSHPRRLGFYEQYF.

The genes are TRBV9 and TRBJ2-7; 7 nucleotides line up with TRBD2. V was pared by 0 bases and J by 5 bases, with 8 bases of the junction left unmatched. In germline, CDR1 is SGDLS, CDR2 YYNGEE. This CDR3 is 15 amino acids long. The CDR3 loop reads CASSVGAGEVDEQYF. CDR3 DNA sequence: TGTGCCAGCAGCGTAGGGGCGGGAGAGGTAGACGAGCAGTACTTC.

V and J are TRBV19 and TRBJ1-4; D not resolved. CDR3 size: 14 residues. V was cut by 4 bases and J by 4 bases, with 10 bases left in between. From germline, CDR1 is LNHDA and CDR2 SQIVND (reference sequence). The CDR3 reads CASSTPGINEKLFF. CDR3 DNA: TGTGCCAGTAGTACACCGGGGATTAATGAAAAACTGTTTTTT. Full variable domain (missing parts from reference TRBV19 and TRBJ1-4): DGGITQSPKYLFRKEGQNVTLSCEQNLNHDAMYWYRQDPGQGLRLIYYSQIVNDFQKGDIAEGYSVSREKKESFPLTVTSAQKNPTAFYLCASSTPGINEKLFFGSGTQLSVL.

The chain joins TRBV28 to TRBJ1-5; no firm D call. CDR3 length equals 13 residues. Trimming shortened V by 7 bases and J by 1 base, and 8 bases separated the two germline ends. CDR1 and CDR2 from the germline V gene are MDHEN and SYDVKM. CDR3 coding DNA: TGTGCCAGCACGGAAGTGAGCAATCAGCCCCAGCATTTT. It encodes CASTEVSNQPQHF.

The V gene is TRBV5-6, the J gene TRBJ1-2; 9 bases fit TRBD1. The CDR3 is 15 residues long. Trimming cost V 4 bases and J 3 bases; bases outside gene matches: 7. Germline loops: CDR1 SGHDT, CDR2 YYEEEE. CDR3 DNA sequence: TGTGCCAGCAGCCCTACCGGGACAGGGTACTATGGCTACACCTTC. Encoded protein: CASSPTGTGYYGYTF.

The chain carries TRBV7-9 and TRBJ2-4; D is tentatively TRBD1 or TRBD2 (5 bases each). Trimming pared 4 bases from V and 9 bases from J, leaving 10 bases between. This CDR3 is 12 amino acids long. Germline V lookup: CDR1 SEHNR, CDR2 FQNEAQ (reference sequence). CDR3 protein: CASSWDPSIQYF. DNA of the CDR3: TGTGCCAGCAGCTGGGACCCAAGCATTCAGTACTTC.

This clone was seen a handful of times. The chain couples TRBV7-9 to TRBJ1-2, with a possible D match to TRBD1 (5 bases). The germline V gene has CDR1 SEHNR and CDR2 FQNEAQ (reference sequence). The CDR3 totals 11 residues. The CDR3 DNA is TGTGTCGTCGGGGACGGATATGGCTACACCTTC. It translates to CVVGDGYGYTF.

The chain is built from TRBV6-5 and TRBJ2-7; TRBD2 matches at 11 bases. CDR3 length: 15 residues. Germline V gene data show CDR1 as MNHEY and CDR2 as SVGAGI. The V segment lost 6 bases and the J segment 7 bases; nucleotides outside the gene matches: 11. CDR3 in DNA: TGTGCCAGCAGGTTGGGACTAGCGGCCCCCACAGAGCAGTACTTC. As protein: CASRLGLAAPTEQYF.

The CDR3 DNA reads TGTGCCACCAGCAAGTCTTTTGAGGCAAATGAGCAGTTCTTC. Translation gives CATSKSFEANEQFF. The V call is TRBV15, the J call TRBJ2-1, with D unresolved. Germline CDR1 reads LNHNV; CDR2 reads YYDKDF (reference sequence). The CDR3 extends over 14 amino acids. Trimming pared 4 bases from V and 7 bases from J, leaving 14 bases between.

The V gene is TRBV25-1, the J gene TRBJ1-2; D is perhaps TRBD1 (6 bases). Germline lookup yields CDR1 MGHDK and CDR2 SYGVNS. The CDR3 sequence is 13 residues long. V shed 4 bases and J shed 6 bases, with 12 bases lying between them. The CDR3 loop reads CASSVGGRDGYTF. DNA for the CDR3: TGTGCCAGCAGTGTTGGGGGCAGGGATGGCTACACCTTC.

The chain uses TRBV25-1 and TRBJ1-2, with unresolved D. V lost 5 bases and J 4 bases, leaving 8 bases between the germline ends. This CDR3 is 12 amino acids long. Germline loops: CDR1 MGHDK, CDR2 SYGVNS. The CDR3 reads CASSQRGYGYTF. The CDR3 nucleotides are TGTGCCAGCAGTCAGAGAGGCTATGGCTACACCTTC.

Here the CDR3 reads CASTQLNQPQHF. CDR3 in DNA: TGTGCCAGTACACAGCTAAATCAGCCCCAGCATTTT. The chain recombines TRBV19 with TRBJ1-5; unclear D gene. The CDR3 runs 12 residues. The V end was cut by 7 bases, the J end by 4 bases, with 8 bases between. Germline values: CDR1 LNHDA, CDR2 SQIVND (reference sequence).

The gene calls are TRBV11-2 and TRBJ2-5, with D perhaps assigned TRBD1 or TRBD2 (6 bases each). The CDR3 extends over 15 amino acids. The germline V gene has CDR1 SGHAT and CDR2 FQNNGV. V was clipped by 1 base and J by 4 bases, with 13 bases between them. The CDR3 reads CASSLVPEGGETQYF. The CDR3 coding sequence is TGTGCCAGCAGCTTAGTGCCGGAGGGGGGAGAGACCCAGTACTTC.

This chain connects TRBV28 to TRBJ2-7; TRBD1 agrees at 8 bases. V trimming: 4 bases; J trimming: 6 bases; junction bases outside the gene matches: 5. CDR1 and CDR2 from the germline V gene are MDHEN and SYDVKM. This CDR3 has 13 residues. Here the CDR3 DNA reads TGTGCCAGCAGTTCGGGACAGGAAGGCGAGCAGTACTTC. As protein: CASSSGQEGEQYF.

The gene calls are TRBV5-1 and TRBJ2-7; TRBD2 matches at 13 bases. From germline, CDR1 is SGHRS and CDR2 YFSETQ. The ends lost 0 bases at V and 2 bases at J; junction bases unmatched: 2. The CDR3 consists of 16 residues. CDR3 sequence: CASSLGLAGGTYEQYF. Written as DNA, the CDR3 is TGCGCCAGCAGCTTGGGACTAGCGGGAGGTACCTACGAGCAGTACTTC.

This chain connects TRBV11-2 to TRBJ2-5; maybe TRBD1 (5 bases). The V end lost 0 bases, the J end lost 4 bases, and 12 bases lay between the germline ends. The CDR3 sequence is 15 residues long. The germline gives CDR1 SGHAT, CDR2 FQNNGV. In DNA, the CDR3 is TGTGCCAGCAGCTTAGAACCGACAGAAACAGAGACCCAGTACTTC. It codes for CASSLEPTETETQYF.

The chain employs TRBV5-4 and TRBJ2-7, with 7 bases identical to TRBD2. In germline, CDR1 is SGHNT, CDR2 YYREEE (reference sequence). V gave up 4 bases and J gave up 3 bases; unmatched junction bases: 7. This CDR3 spans 14 amino acids. The CDR3 loop is CASSLAGALYEQYF. Written as DNA, the CDR3 is TGTGCCAGCAGCCTCGCGGGAGCCCTCTACGAGCAGTACTTC.